These T cell receptor beta chains were read from a single sample in a study of T cell responses to AZD1222 COVID-19 vaccine. Assay used: immunoSEQ multiplex PCR; TCRdb lists only in-frame clones, some missing. The sample includes 97,000 or so clones, approximately 93% of them seen just once. The sample was peripheral blood, taken 28 days after the second AZD1222 dose. These receptors all come from an adult who received the AZD1222 COVID-19 vaccine. The CDR3 runs from the conserved cysteine through the conserved F or W. Each record gives: J gene, clone size, D gene, V gene, CDR3 protein, CDR3 DNA. A D gene is named only where the DNA matches it firmly. A clone size is listed for some rows: how often the clone was seen (once, few, many), or a class if it is expanded.

>TRBJ2-2|.|.|TRBV10-1
CASSDGTATGELFF
TGCGCCAGCAGTGATGGGACGGCCACCGGGGAGCTGTTTTTT
>TRBJ1-1|.|TRBD1|TRBV5-1
CASSLGGTASMNTEAFF
TGCGCCAGCAGCTTGGGCGGGACAGCGAGTATGAACACTGAAGCTTTCTTT
>TRBJ1-2|once|.|TRBV24-1
CATSERVDYGYTF
TGTGCCACCAGTGAGAGGGTGGACTATGGCTACACCTTC
>TRBJ2-5|.|.|TRBV7-9
CASSQSGDTQYF
TGTGCCAGCAGCCAGTCGGGGGATACCCAGTACTTC
>TRBJ2-2|.|TRBD1|TRBV6-6
CASTRQGVETGELFF
TGTGCCAGCACCCGACAGGGAGTAGAGACCGGGGAGCTGTTTTTT
>TRBJ2-1|.|TRBD1|TRBV29-1
CSAGQGSSYNEQFF
TGCAGCGCCGGACAGGGGAGCTCCTACAATGAGCAGTTCTTC
>TRBJ2-3|.|.|TRBV5-6
CASSLVETTDTQYF
TGTGCCAGCAGCCTCGTGGAGACCACAGATACGCAGTATTTT
>TRBJ2-1|.|.|TRBV5-1
CASRRAYNEQFF
TGCGCCAGCAGGCGGGCATACAATGAGCAGTTCTTC
>TRBJ2-3|once|.|TRBV5-4
CASSLAPGATDTQYF
TGTGCCAGCAGCTTGGCCCCCGGGGCCACAGATACGCAGTATTTT
>TRBJ1-4|.|.|TRBV6-5
CASSFLPRGAREKLFF
TGTGCCAGCAGTTTCCTCCCCCGGGGGGCGCGTGAAAAACTGTTTTTT
>TRBJ1-3|.|TRBD1|TRBV7-2
CASSFGQALLSGNTIYF
TGTGCCAGCAGCTTTGGACAGGCCTTACTCTCTGGAAACACCATATATTTT
>TRBJ1-5|.|.|TRBV6-6
CASSMRRGNSNQPQHF
TGTGCCAGCAGTATGCGGCGGGGAAATAGCAATCAGCCCCAGCATTTT
>TRBJ1-2|.|.|TRBV5-5
CASSPGVSSDYGYTF
TGTGCCAGCAGCCCTGGTGTAAGTTCGGACTATGGCTACACCTTC
>TRBJ2-7|.|.|TRBV28
CASSPNPGQSFYEQYF
TGTGCCAGCAGCCCCAATCCGGGACAAAGTTTCTACGAGCAGTACTTC
>TRBJ2-2|once|.|TRBV2
CASRPGHFSNTGELFF
TGTGCCAGCAGGCCCGGACACTTTTCGAACACCGGGGAGCTGTTTTTT
>TRBJ2-1|.|.|TRBV5-1
CASSPEYNEQFF
TGCGCCAGCAGCCCAGAGTACAATGAGCAGTTCTTC
>TRBJ1-2|.|TRBD1|TRBV2
CASSVTGGRYGYTF
TGTGCCAGCAGTGTAACAGGGGGCAGGTATGGCTACACCTTC
>TRBJ2-7|once|.|TRBV6-6
CASFGGSDEQYF
TGTGCCAGCTTTGGGGGGAGTGACGAGCAGTACTTC
>TRBJ2-7|.|.|TRBV29-1
CSARGSGQRYAEQYF
TGCAGCGCCCGAGGGTCCGGACAGCGCTATGCCGAGCAGTACTTC
>TRBJ2-6|.|.|TRBV21-1
CASTEEGVLSGANVLTF
TGTGCCAGCACCGAAGAGGGCGTTCTCTCTGGGGCCAACGTCCTGACTTTC
>TRBJ1-1|.|.|TRBV5-8
CASSALQGPTTEAFF
TGTGCCAGCAGCGCGTTACAGGGACCAACCACTGAAGCTTTCTTT
>TRBJ2-7|.|TRBD2|TRBV29-1
CSVDLAGAQEQYF
TGCAGCGTTGACCTAGCGGGAGCGCAAGAGCAGTACTTC
>TRBJ2-5|once|.|TRBV29-1
CSVVPQGETQYF
TGCAGCGTCGTACCCCAGGGGGAGACCCAGTACTTC
>TRBJ1-5|.|.|TRBV6-1
CASSEGPGYNQPQHF
TGTGCCAGCAGTGAAGGGCCAGGGTATAATCAGCCCCAGCATTTT
>TRBJ2-3|.|TRBD2|TRBV5-8
CASSPGGGSTDTQYF
TGTGCCAGCAGCCCGGGGGGTGGGAGCACAGATACGCAGTATTTT
>TRBJ2-1|.|TRBD2|TRBV29-1
CSVRTSAYNEQFF
TGCAGCGTCAGGACTAGCGCCTACAATGAGCAGTTCTTC
>TRBJ1-6|.|.|TRBV7-9
CASSPSRGQYSPLHF
TGTGCCAGCAGCCCTAGTCGGGGCCAATATTCACCCCTCCACTTT
>TRBJ1-5|.|TRBD1|TRBV19
CASKGTGGYRGNQPQHF
TGTGCCAGTAAAGGGACAGGGGGTTATCGAGGCAATCAGCCCCAGCATTTT
>TRBJ1-5|.|.|TRBV28
CASSLTHQPQHF
TGTGCCAGCAGTCTAACCCATCAGCCCCAGCATTTT
>TRBJ1-1|.|.|TRBV28
CASSFTGRYTEAFF
TGTGCCAGCAGTTTTACAGGGAGGTACACTGAAGCTTTCTTT
>TRBJ2-7|.|TRBD1|TRBV18
CASSLKTGGNEQYF
TGTGCCAGCTCACTGAAGACAGGGGGCAACGAGCAGTACTTC
>TRBJ2-7|.|.|TRBV5-6
CASSFFTLLDYEQYF
TGTGCCAGCAGCTTCTTCACCCTACTCGACTACGAGCAGTACTTC
>TRBJ2-2|.|.|TRBV27
CASTPRDPITGELFF
TGTGCCAGCACCCCGCGGGACCCAATCACCGGGGAGCTGTTTTTT
>TRBJ2-7|few|.|TRBV7-9
CASSLRGAYEQYF
TGTGCCAGCAGCTTACGGGGAGCCTACGAGCAGTACTTC
>TRBJ2-2|.|TRBD2|TRBV6-2/TRBV6-3
CASSYGVAGFTGELFF
TGTGCCAGCAGTTACGGAGTAGCGGGATTCACCGGGGAGCTGTTTTTT
>TRBJ2-1|.|TRBD2|TRBV10-3
CAISESTERTSSYNEQFF
TGTGCCATCAGTGAGTCGACCGAGCGGACTAGCTCCTACAATGAGCAGTTCTTC
>TRBJ2-7|once|.|TRBV4-1
CASSPDTYEQYF
TGCGCCAGCAGCCCCGACACCTACGAGCAGTACTTC